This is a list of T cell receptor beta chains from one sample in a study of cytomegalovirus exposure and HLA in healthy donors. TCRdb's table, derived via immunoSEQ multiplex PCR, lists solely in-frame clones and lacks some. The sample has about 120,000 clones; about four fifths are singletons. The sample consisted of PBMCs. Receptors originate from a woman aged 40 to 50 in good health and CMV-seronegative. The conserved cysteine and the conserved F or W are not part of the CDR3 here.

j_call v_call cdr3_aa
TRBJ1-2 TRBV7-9 ASSIPGQELYGYT
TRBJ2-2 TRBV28 ASSLTSGRFSDTGELF
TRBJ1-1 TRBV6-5 ASSTTAQGKAF
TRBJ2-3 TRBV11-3 ASSLGGLTTDTQY
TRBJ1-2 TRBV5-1 ASSSSGNSNYGYT
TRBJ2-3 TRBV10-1 ASTPAGPTFWTDTQY
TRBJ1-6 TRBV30 AWSQGNSPLH
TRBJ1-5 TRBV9 ASSPITGVGNQPQH
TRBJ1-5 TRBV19 ASDSISNQPQH
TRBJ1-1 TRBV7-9 ASSFFSGTEAF